This TCR beta chain is drawn from a study of cytomegalovirus exposure and HLA in healthy donors. Primers included in the PCR were 60 Vbeta and 13 Jbeta primers. Per the original data handling: An analysis that came later counted some 85 million unique TCR beta chains, approximately 12 million shared. Using immunoSEQ multiplex PCR, the repertoire was profiled, and TCRdb retains in-frame clones only, with some absent. V and J calls and clone size are as listed in that table; D and trimming were resolved from the DNA. The sample includes 55,000 to 75,000 clones. Study-wide results and limits: Exclusion as indistinguishable affected some V segments, including TRBV6-2 and TRBV6-3. Earlier analysis yielded a pattern in which most TCR beta V segments were productive about 90% or about 30% of the time. High sensitivity and specificity were reportedly achieved when the classifier diagnosed cytomegalovirus status.

With 0 bases clipped from V and 5 bases from J, the junction kept 6 bases outside the gene matches. The germline gives CDR1 MRHNA, CDR2 SNTAGT. The CDR3 spans 15 residues. A remark on this clone: Antigen specificity is unknown.

The sequenced material came from PBMCs. The chain joins TRBV6-4 to TRBJ2-7, with 8 bases fitting TRBD2. The TCR was taken from a male donor in good health and CMV-seronegative. Here the CDR3 reads CASSDSGLVPNEQYF. The CDR3 nucleotides read TGTGCCAGCAGTGACTCGGGACTAGTTCCTAACGAGCAGTACTTC.